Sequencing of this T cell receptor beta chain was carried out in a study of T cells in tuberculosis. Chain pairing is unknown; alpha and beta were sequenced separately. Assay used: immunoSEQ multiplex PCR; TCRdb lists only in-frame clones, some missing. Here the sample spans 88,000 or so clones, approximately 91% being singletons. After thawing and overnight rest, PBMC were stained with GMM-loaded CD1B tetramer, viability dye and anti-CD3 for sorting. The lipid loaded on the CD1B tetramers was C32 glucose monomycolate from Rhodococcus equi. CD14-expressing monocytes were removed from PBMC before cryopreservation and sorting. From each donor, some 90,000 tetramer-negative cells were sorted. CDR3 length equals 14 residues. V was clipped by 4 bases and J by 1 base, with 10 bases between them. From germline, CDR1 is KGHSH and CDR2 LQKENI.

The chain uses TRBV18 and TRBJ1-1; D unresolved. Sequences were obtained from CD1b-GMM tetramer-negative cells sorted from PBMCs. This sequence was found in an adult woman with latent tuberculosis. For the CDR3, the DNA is TGTGCCAGCTCACTCAAGACGGGGAACACTGAAGCTTTCTTT. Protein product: CASSLKTGNTEAFF.